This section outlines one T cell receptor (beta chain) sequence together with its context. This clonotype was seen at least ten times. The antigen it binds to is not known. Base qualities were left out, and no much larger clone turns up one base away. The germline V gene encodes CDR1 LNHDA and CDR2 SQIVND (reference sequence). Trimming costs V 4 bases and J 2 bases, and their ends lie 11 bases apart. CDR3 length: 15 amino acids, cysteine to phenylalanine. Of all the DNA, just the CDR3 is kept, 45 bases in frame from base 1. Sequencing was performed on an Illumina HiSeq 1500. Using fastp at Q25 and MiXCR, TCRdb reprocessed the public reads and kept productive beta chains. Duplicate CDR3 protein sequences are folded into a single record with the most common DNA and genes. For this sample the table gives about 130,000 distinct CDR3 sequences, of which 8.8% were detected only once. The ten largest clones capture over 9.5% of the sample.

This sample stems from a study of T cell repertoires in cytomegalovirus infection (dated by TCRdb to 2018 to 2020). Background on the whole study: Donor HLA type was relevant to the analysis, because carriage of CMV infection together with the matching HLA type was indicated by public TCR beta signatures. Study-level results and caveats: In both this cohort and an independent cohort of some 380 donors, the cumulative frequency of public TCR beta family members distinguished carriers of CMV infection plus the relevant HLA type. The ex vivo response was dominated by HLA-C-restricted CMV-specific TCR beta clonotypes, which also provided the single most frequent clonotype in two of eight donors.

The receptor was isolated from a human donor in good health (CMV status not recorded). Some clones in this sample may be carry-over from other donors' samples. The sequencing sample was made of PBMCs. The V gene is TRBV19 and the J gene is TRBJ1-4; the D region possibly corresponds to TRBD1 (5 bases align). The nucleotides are TGTGCCAGTAGTACTTCTAAGGGGACTAATGAAAAACTGTTTTTT. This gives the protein CASSTSKGTNEKLFF.